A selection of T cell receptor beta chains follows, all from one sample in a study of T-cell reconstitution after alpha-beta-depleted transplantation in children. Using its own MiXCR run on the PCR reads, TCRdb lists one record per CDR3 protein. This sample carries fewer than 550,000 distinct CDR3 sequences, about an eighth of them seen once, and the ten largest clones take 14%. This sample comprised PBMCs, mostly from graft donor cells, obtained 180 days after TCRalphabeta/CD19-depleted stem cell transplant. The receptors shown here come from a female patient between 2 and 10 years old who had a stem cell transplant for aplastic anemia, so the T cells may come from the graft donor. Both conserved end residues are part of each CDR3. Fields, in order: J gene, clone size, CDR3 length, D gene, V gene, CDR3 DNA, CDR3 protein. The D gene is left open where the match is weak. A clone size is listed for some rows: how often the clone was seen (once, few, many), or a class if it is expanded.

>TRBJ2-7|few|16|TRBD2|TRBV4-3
TGCGCCAGCAGCCTGGGACTAGCGGGAGAGGAATACGAGCAGTACTTC
CASSLGLAGEEYEQYF
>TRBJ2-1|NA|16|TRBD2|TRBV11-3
TGTGCCAGCAGCTTAGGGGGACTAGCGGGAGCACAAGAGCAGTTCTTC
CASSLGGLAGAQEQFF
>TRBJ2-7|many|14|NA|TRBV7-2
TGTGCCAGCAGCTTACAGGGTAGCTCCTACGAGCAGTACTTC
CASSLQGSSYEQYF
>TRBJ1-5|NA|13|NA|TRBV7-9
TGTGCCGGCAGTAGGGTGAGCAATCAGCCCCAGCATTTT
CAGSRVSNQPQHF
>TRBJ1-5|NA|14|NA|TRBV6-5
TGTGCCAGCAGTTCCTCGACGGTCTCCACTGCCCAGCATTTT
CASSSSTVSTAQHF
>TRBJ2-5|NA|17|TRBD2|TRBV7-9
TGTGCCAGCAGCTACTCTCCCTCTAGCGGATTACAAGAGACCCAGTACTTC
CASSYSPSSGLQETQYF
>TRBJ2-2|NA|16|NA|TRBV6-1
TGTGCCAGCAGCAGTTCTTGGACGAGCTACACCCGGGAGCTGTTTTTT
CASSSSWTSYTRELFF
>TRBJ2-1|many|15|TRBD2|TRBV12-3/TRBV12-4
TGTGCCAGCAGTTTAAGCGCGGGAGGTCGGAATGAGCAGTTCTTC
CASSLSAGGRNEQFF
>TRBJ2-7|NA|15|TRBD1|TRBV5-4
TGTGCCAGCAGCTCCGTGACAGGGGCAGGTTACGAGCAGTACTTC
CASSSVTGAGYEQYF
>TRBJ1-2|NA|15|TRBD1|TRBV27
TGTGCCAGCAGGCGGAACAGGGGGGCTGACTATGGCTACACCTTC
CASRRNRGADYGYTF
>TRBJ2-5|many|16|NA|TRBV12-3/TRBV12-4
TGTGCCAGCAGTTTAGGGGCCCTCACAGCCCAAGAGACCCAGTACTTC
CASSLGALTAQETQYF
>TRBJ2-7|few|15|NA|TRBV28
TGTGCCAGCAGTTTAGGGCCAGGGGTGGCATACGAGCAGTACTTC
CASSLGPGVAYEQYF
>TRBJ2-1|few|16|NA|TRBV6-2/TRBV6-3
TGTGCCAGCAGTTACGAGGGCCCGGGGGTCTCCAATGAGCAGTTCTTC
CASSYEGPGVSNEQFF
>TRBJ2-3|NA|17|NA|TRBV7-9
TGTGCCAGCAGCTCCCCTTTCCCTGAGAAGAGCACAGATACGCAGTATTTT
CASSSPFPEKSTDTQYF
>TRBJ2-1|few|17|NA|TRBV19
TGTGCCAGTAGTAGGGGCTTTAAAGGACTCCCCTACAATGAGCAGTTCTTC
CASSRGFKGLPYNEQFF